This T cell receptor beta chain comes out of a study of Graves' ophthalmopathy and Graves' hyperthyroidism. Overall study: Peripheral blood sampling preceded any treatment and occurred at initial diagnosis. Findings and limits, study-wide: The model predicted progression of ophthalmopathy with a sensitivity of 70% to 71%, and its specificity was 72% to 80%.

Germline V lookup: CDR1 KGHSH, CDR2 LQKENI. Trimming removed 2 bases at V and 0 bases at J, with 8 bases between. The CDR3 runs to 14 residues. This clonotype turned up a few times. Antigen unknown. Amplifying from RNA transcripts, the study obtained TCR beta CDR3 regions. An opening RT-PCR round employed HTBI primers and preceded a second-round multiplex PCR. Each CDR3 protein gets one entry after TCRdb re-called the multiplex PCR reads with MiXCR. Altogether a few hundred thousand distinct CDR3 sequences are present, under 25% being singletons, with the ten largest covering about 46%. Diagnoses were established from clinical symptoms, serum thyroxine, TRAb, thyroid ultrasound and orbital computed tomography.

This TCR was recovered from a woman in her forties or fifties with Graves' ophthalmopathy. The sequenced sample was peripheral blood. The V gene is TRBV18, the J gene TRBJ2-7; D is uncertain. The CDR3 region is CASSPGPASYEQYF. In nucleotides, the CDR3 is TGTGCCAGCTCACCAGGGCCGGCCTCCTACGAGCAGTACTTC.